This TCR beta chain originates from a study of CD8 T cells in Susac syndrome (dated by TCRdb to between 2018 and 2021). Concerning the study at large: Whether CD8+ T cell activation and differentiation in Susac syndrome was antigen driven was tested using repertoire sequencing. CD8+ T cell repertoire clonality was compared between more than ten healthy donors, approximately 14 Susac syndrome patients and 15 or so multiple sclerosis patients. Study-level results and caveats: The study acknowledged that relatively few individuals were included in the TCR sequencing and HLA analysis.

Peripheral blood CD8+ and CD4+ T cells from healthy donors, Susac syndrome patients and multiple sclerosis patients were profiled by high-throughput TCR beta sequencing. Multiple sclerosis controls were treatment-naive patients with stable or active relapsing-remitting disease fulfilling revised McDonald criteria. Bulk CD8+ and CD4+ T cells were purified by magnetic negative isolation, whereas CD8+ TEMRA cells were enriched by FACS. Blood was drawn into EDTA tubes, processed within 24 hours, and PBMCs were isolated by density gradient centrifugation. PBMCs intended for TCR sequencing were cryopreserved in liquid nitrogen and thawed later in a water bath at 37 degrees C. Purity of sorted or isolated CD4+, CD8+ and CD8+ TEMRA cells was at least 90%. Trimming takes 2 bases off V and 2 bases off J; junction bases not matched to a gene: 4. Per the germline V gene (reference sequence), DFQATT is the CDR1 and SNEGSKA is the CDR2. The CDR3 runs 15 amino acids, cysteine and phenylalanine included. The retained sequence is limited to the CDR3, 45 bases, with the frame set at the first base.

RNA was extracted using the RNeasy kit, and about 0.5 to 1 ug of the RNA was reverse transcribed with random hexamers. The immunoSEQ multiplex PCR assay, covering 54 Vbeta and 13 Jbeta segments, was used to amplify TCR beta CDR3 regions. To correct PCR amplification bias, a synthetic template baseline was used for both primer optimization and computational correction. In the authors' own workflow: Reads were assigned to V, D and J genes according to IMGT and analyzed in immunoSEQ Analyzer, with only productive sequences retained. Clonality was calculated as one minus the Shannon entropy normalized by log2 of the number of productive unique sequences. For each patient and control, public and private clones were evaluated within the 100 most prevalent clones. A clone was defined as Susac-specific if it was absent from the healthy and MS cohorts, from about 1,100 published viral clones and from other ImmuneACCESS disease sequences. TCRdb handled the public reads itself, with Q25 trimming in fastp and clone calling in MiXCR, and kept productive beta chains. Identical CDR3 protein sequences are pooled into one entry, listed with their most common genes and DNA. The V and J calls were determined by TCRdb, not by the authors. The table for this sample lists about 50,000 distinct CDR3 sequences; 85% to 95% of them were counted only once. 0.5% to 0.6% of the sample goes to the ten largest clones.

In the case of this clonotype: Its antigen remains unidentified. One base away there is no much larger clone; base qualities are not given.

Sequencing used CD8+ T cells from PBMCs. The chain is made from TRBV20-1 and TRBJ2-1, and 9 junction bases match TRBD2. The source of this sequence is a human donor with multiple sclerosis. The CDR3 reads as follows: CSARPLAGTYNEQFF. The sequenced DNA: TGCAGTGCTAGACCTCTAGCGGGGACCTACAATGAGCAGTTCTTC.